This T cell receptor (beta chain) comes out of a study of T-cell reconstitution after alpha-beta-depleted transplantation in children. The study's findings and limits: Approximately two months post-transplant, alpha-beta T cells reportedly originated from several hundred expanded graft clones. Surviving recipient cells, namely T cells and thymic progenitors, were the source of high day-60 TCRbeta diversity in some patients.

In regard to this clonotype: The target antigen is unknown.

Preparing the TCRbeta library involved the use of unique molecular identifiers. TCRdb ran MiXCR on the PCR reads and lists one entry per CDR3 protein. The data show fewer than 550,000 distinct CDR3 sequences, roughly 16% seen once. The germline CDR1 and CDR2 sequences are MDHEN and SYDVKM. V lost 5 bases and J lost 2; bases outside the gene matches: 7. The CDR3 consists of 16 residues. Sequenced material: PBMCs, mostly from graft donor cells, taken 360 days after TCRalphabeta/CD19-depleted stem cell transplant. This clonotype originated in a boy younger than two who had a stem cell transplant for Wiskott-Aldrich syndrome, so the T cells may come from the graft donor. The genes are TRBV28 and TRBJ1-3, with TRBD1 matching over 9 bases. The CDR3 here is CASSLDRGAAGNTIYF. In DNA form, the CDR3 reads TGTGCCAGCAGTCTGGACAGGGGCGCTGCTGGAAACACCATATATTTT.